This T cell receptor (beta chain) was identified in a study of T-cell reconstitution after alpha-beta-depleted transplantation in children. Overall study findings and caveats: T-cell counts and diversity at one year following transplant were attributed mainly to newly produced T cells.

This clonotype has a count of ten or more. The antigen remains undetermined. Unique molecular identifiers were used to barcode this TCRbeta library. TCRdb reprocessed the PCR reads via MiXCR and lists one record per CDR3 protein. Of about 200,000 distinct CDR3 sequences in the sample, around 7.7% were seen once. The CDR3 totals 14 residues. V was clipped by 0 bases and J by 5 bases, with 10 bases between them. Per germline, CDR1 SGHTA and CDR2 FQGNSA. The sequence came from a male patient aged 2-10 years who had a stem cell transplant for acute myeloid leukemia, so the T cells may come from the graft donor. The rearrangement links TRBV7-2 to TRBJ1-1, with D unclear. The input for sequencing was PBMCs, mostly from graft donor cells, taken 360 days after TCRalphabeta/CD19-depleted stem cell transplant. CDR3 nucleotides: TGTGCCAGCAGCTTAGCTCGTTTCTATACTGAAGCTTTCTTT. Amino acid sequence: CASSLARFYTEAFF.